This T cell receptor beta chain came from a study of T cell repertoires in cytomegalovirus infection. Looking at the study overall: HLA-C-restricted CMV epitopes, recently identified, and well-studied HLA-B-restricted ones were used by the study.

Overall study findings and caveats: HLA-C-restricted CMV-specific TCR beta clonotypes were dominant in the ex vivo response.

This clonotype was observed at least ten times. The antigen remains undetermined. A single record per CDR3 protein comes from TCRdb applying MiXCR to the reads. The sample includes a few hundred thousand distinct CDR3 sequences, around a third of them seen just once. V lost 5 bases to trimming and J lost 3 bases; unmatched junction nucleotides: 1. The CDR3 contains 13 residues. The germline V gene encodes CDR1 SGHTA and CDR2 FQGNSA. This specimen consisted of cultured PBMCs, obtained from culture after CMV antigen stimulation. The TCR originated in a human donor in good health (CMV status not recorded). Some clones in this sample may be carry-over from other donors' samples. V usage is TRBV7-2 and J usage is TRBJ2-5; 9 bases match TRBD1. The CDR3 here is CASSRDREETQYF. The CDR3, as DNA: TGTGCCAGCAGCAGGGACAGGGAAGAGACCCAGTACTTC.